This T cell receptor beta chain comes out of a study of cytomegalovirus exposure and HLA in healthy donors. Notes on the study in general: Most observed TCR sequences were rare, whereas some public TCRs were detected in many donors.

Sequenced by immunoSEQ multiplex PCR; TCRdb stores in-frame clones only, minus some. This table holds over 110,000 clones, more than 75% found once. For this clone: Its matching antigen is unknown.

The source material was PBMCs. The sequence was collected from a man between 18 and 29 years old in good health and CMV-seropositive.

CDR3 protein: CASSLTGYNEQFF. The CDR3 region has the DNA TGTGCCAGCAGCTTGACAGGGTACAATGAGCAGTTCTTC. V usage is TRBV5-4 and J usage is TRBJ2-1; the D gene is possibly TRBD1 (6 bases). Germline CDR1 reads SGHNT; CDR2 reads YYREEE (reference sequence). CDR3 length: 13 residues. V shed 1 base and J shed 4 bases, with 6 bases lying between them.